One sample yielded the 21 T cell receptor beta chains listed below, sequenced in a study of CD8+ T cells in alopecia areata. After isolation, RNA underwent reverse transcription to generate cDNA as the sequencing template. Assay used: immunoSEQ multiplex PCR; TCRdb lists only in-frame clones, some missing. Of approximately 150,000 clones in the sample, 50% to 65% are singletons; the top ten hold 13% to 15%. As to treatment: oral pan-JAK inhibitor, 5-10 mg twice daily. This material consisted of CD4+ T cells sorted from blood, taken at week 24, from a patient treated with tofacitinib. The receptors derive from a human donor with alopecia areata.

In this sample, this clone turned up a few times. This sequence joins TRBV4-1 and TRBJ1-6; D possibly corresponds to TRBD1 (5 bases). This CDR3 spans 16 amino acids. CDR1 and CDR2 from the germline V gene are MGHRA and YSYEKL. V dropped 1 base and J dropped 6 bases, with 13 bases sitting between them. The CDR3 protein is CASSQAIRDGNSPLHF. CDR3 nucleotide sequence: TGCGCCAGCAGCCAAGCAATCCGGGACGGTAATTCACCCCTCCACTTT.

This chain links TRBV7-2 with TRBJ1-1; D gene unclear. The CDR3 consists of 14 residues. Trimming took 5 bases from V and 2 from J, leaving 12 bases between them. The germline V gene encodes CDR1 SGHTA and CDR2 FQGNSA. The CDR3 spells CASSIRGFNTEAFF. The CDR3 DNA sequence: TGTGCCAGCAGCATCCGGGGATTTAACACTGAAGCTTTCTTT.

This chain joins TRBV19 and TRBJ1-5; possible D gene TRBD1, 5 bases. V lost 1 base and J 4 bases, leaving 11 bases between the germline ends. Germline values: CDR1 LNHDA, CDR2 SQIVND (reference sequence). This CDR3 has 15 residues. The DNA for the CDR3 is TGTGCCAGTAGTATAGGGGGCGCGGGTAATCAGCCCCAGCATTTT. Residues: CASSIGGAGNQPQHF.

CDR3 region: CASSLIRHARNQETQYF. As DNA, the CDR3 is TGTGCCAGCAGCTTGATACGACACGCCCGAAACCAAGAGACCCAGTACTTC. The chain combines TRBV13 with TRBJ2-5, with D uncertain. Germline V lookup: CDR1 PRHDT, CDR2 FYEKMQ (reference sequence). The CDR3 is 17 residues long. V gave up 3 bases and J gave up 0 bases, with 17 bases separating them.

The chain has TRBV7-9 and TRBJ2-3; 8 bases map to TRBD1. The germline gives CDR1 SEHNR, CDR2 FQNEAQ (reference sequence). Trimming cost V 3 bases and J 4 bases; bases outside gene matches: 6. The CDR3 sequence is 15 residues long. The CDR3 DNA sequence: TGTGCCAGCAGCTTCAGGGGGCCGCTTTCAGATACGCAGTATTTT. It yields the protein CASSFRGPLSDTQYF.

This clone has just a few counts. The chain carries TRBV30 and TRBJ2-3; D not certain. Germline values: CDR1 GTSNPN, CDR2 SVGIG (reference sequence). The CDR3 length is 12 residues. Trimming removed 0 bases from V and 3 bases from J, with 4 bases in between. CDR3 loop: CAWSVQTDTQYF. Here the CDR3 DNA reads TGTGCCTGGAGTGTACAAACAGATACGCAGTATTTT.

V and J are TRBV30 and TRBJ1-5; 11 nucleotides line up with TRBD1. The CDR3 sequence is 14 residues long. Germline CDR1 reads GTSNPN; CDR2 reads SVGIG (reference sequence). J was trimmed by 5 bases and V by 1 base; bases with no gene match: 1. The CDR3 bases are TGTGCCTGGAGTGGGACAGGGGGCCATCAGCCCCAGCATTTT. Its protein is CAWSGTGGHQPQHF.

This clone turned up a few times. J is TRBJ2-5 and V is TRBV7-9, with D maybe TRBD2 (5 bases). CDR3 length: 11 residues. The germline CDR1 and CDR2 sequences are SEHNR and FQNEAQ (reference sequence). Trimming stripped 8 bases from V and 1 base from J, with 5 bases between. CDR3 DNA sequence: TGTGCCAGCGAGGGCCAAGAGACCCAGTACTTC. Translating gives CASEGQETQYF.

The chain combines TRBV6-5 with TRBJ1-2, with D possibly being TRBD1 (5 bases). CDR1 is MNHEY, CDR2 SVGAGI, per germline. The CDR3 consists of 14 residues. The germline V and J ends were trimmed by 0 bases and 8 bases, with 13 bases remaining between them. In nucleotides, the CDR3 is TGTGCCAGCAGTTACTCGATGGCAGGGAACGGCTACACCTTC. This encodes CASSYSMAGNGYTF.

This chain uses TRBV19 with TRBJ1-2; D remains ambiguous. The CDR3 runs to 12 residues. Germline CDR1 reads LNHDA; CDR2 reads SQIVND (reference sequence). Trimming removed 5 bases from V and 3 bases from J, with 7 bases in between. In DNA, the CDR3 is TGTGCCAGTAGTTTTGCAGACTATGGCTACACCTTC. It yields the protein CASSFADYGYTF.

V gene TRBV29-1 combines with J gene TRBJ1-2; D unclear. The CDR3 has 12 residues. Germline CDR1 SQVTM, CDR2 ANQGSEA. The germline V and J ends were trimmed by 7 bases and 0 bases, with 9 bases remaining between them. In nucleotides, the CDR3 is TGCAGCGCGATGCTAGCTAACTATGGCTACACCTTC. It encodes CSAMLANYGYTF.

This sequence joins TRBV7-9 and TRBJ1-6, with D possibly TRBD1 on 6 matching bases. Germline CDR1 and CDR2: SEHNR and FQNEAQ (reference sequence). Trimming stripped 2 bases from V and 5 bases from J, with 16 bases between. This CDR3 is built from 17 residues. The CDR3 region is CASSLPAGANHNSPLHF. CDR3 DNA: TGTGCCAGCAGCTTACCCGCAGGGGCCAACCATAATTCACCCCTCCACTTT.

The rearrangement joins TRBV15 to TRBJ2-3; tentative D call: TRBD1 (6 bases). Looked up from germline, CDR1 is LNHNV and CDR2 is YYDKDF (reference sequence). V was cut by 0 bases and J by 4 bases, with 14 bases left in between. CDR3 length: 16 amino acids. The CDR3 region is CATSREGVRGADTQYF. DNA of the CDR3: TGTGCCACCAGCAGAGAGGGTGTCAGGGGCGCAGATACGCAGTATTTT.

V and J are TRBV6-5 and TRBJ2-5; 11 bases align to TRBD2. The CDR3 is 14 residues long. The V and J ends lost 6 bases and 3 bases, in that order; junction bases with no gene match: 3. Per the germline V gene, CDR1 is MNHEY and CDR2 is SVGAGI. Here the CDR3 reads CASRQLAGEETQYF. For the CDR3, the DNA is TGTGCCAGCAGACAACTAGCGGGGGAAGAGACCCAGTACTTC.

This clone was counted between two and nine times. The chain has TRBV2 and TRBJ2-7, with 8 bases that match TRBD2. V was clipped by 2 bases and J by 0 bases; unmatched bases: 0. The CDR3 consists of 14 residues. Germline-derived CDR1 and CDR2 are SNHLY and FYNNEI. CDR3 coding DNA: TGTGCCAGCAGTGAACTAGCGGGCTCCTACGAGCAGTACTTC. Translating gives CASSELAGSYEQYF.

V usage is TRBV7-9 and J usage is TRBJ1-4; 11 bases are shared with TRBD1. CDR3 length: 14 residues. CDR1 SEHNR and CDR2 FQNEAQ come from the germline V gene (reference sequence). J was trimmed by 7 bases and V by 4 bases; bases with no gene match: 2. The CDR3: CASSSGTGGEKLFF. The DNA of the CDR3 is TGTGCCAGCAGCTCCGGGACAGGGGGTGAAAAACTGTTTTTT.

Here the CDR3 DNA reads TGTGCCAGCAGGGGAGCGGGGGGGAACACAGATACGCAGTATTTT. Translation gives CASRGAGGNTDTQYF. The rearrangement links TRBV6-5 to TRBJ2-3; 10 bases align to TRBD2. V lost 6 bases, J lost 2 bases, and 5 bases stayed unmatched. Looked up from germline, CDR1 is MNHEY and CDR2 is SVGAGI. CDR3 length: 15 residues.

The V call is TRBV2, the J call TRBJ1-4; D is perhaps TRBD1 (5 bases). CDR1 SNHLY and CDR2 FYNNEI come from the germline V gene. The CDR3 length is 15 residues. The V and J ends lost 6 bases and 8 bases respectively, with 19 bases between them. The CDR3 sequence is CASRERQGGGEKLFF. Written as DNA, the CDR3 is TGTGCCAGCAGAGAAAGGCAGGGTGGAGGAGAAAAACTGTTTTTT.

The chain links TRBV27 to TRBJ2-1; 8 positions agree with TRBD1. The V and J ends lost 5 bases and 8 bases, in that order; junction bases with no gene match: 8. Germline V gene sequence: CDR1 MNHEY, CDR2 SMNVEV (reference sequence). The CDR3 extends over 14 amino acids. The CDR3 protein is CASSGQGAFDEQFF. CDR3 in DNA: TGTGCCAGCAGTGGACAGGGAGCATTCGATGAGCAGTTCTTC.

V and J are TRBV30 and TRBJ1-2; D is uncertain. The CDR3 has 15 residues. Deletions cut 4 bases from V and 2 bases from J, with 17 bases between. Looked up from germline, CDR1 is GTSNPN and CDR2 is SVGIG (reference sequence). The CDR3 sequence is CAWTYGGVGNYGYTF. The CDR3, as DNA: TGTGCCTGGACGTATGGCGGGGTCGGCAACTATGGCTACACCTTC.

The chain employs TRBV5-6 and TRBJ2-2, with a possible D match to TRBD2 (5 bases). V was clipped by 0 bases and J by 4 bases, with 13 bases between them. The CDR3 covers 16 residues. The germline gives CDR1 SGHDT, CDR2 YYEEEE. CDR3 nucleotides: TGTGCCAGCAGCTTGGTGGCTAGCCGTCCCACCGGGGAGCTGTTTTTT. Translated, it gives CASSLVASRPTGELFF.